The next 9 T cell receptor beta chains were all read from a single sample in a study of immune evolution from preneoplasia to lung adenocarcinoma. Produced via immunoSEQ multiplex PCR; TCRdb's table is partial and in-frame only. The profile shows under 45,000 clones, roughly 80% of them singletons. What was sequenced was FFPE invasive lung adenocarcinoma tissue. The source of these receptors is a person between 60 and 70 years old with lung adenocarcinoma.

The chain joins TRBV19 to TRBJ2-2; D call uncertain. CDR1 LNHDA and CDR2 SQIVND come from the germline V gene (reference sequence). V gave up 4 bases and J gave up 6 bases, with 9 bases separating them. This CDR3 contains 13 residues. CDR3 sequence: CASSKSGAGELFF. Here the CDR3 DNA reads TGTGCCAGTAGTAAGTCTGGGGCCGGGGAGCTGTTTTTT.

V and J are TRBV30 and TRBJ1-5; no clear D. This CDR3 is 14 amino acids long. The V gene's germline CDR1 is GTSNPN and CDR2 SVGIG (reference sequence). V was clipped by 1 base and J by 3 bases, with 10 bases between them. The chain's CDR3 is CAWSDRAPNQPQHF. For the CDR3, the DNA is TGTGCCTGGAGTGACCGCGCCCCCAATCAGCCCCAGCATTTT.

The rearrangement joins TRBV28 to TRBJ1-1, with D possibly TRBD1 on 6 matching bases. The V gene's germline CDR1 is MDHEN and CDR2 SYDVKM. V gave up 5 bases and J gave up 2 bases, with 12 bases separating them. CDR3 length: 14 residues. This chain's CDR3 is CASSNGQSNTEAFF. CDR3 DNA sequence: TGTGCCAGCAGTAACGGACAGAGCAACACTGAAGCTTTCTTT.

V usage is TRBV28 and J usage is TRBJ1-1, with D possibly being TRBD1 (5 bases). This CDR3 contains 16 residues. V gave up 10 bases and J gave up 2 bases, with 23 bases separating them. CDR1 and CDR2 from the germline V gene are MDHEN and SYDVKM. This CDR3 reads CATLPGTPRLNTEAFF. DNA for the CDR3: TGTGCCACCCTTCCCGGGACCCCGAGACTAAACACTGAAGCTTTCTTT. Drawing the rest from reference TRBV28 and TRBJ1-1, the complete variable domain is DVKVTQSSRYLVKRTGEKVFLECVQDMDHENMFWYRQDPGLGLRLIYFSYDVKMKEKGDIPEGYSVSREKKERFSLILESASTNQTSMYLCATLPGTPRLNTEAFFGQGTRLTVV.

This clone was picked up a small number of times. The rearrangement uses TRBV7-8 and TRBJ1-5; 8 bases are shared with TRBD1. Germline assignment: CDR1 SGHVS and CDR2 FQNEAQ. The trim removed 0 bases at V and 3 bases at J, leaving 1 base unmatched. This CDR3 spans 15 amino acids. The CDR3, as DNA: TGTGCCAGCAGCTTAGCGGACAGGGACAATCAGCCCCAGCATTTT. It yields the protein CASSLADRDNQPQHF.

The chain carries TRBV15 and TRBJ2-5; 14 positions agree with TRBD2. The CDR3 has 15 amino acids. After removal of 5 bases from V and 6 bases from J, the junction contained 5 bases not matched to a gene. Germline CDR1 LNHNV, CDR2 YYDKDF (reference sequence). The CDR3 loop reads CATSGGTSGRKTQYF. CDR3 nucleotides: TGTGCCACCAGCGGAGGGACTAGCGGGAGAAAGACCCAGTACTTC.

The CDR3 nucleotides read TGCGCCAGCTCGGGAAGGACTGAAGCTTTCTTT. Protein sequence: CASSGRTEAFF. The genes are TRBV5-1 and TRBJ1-1; D is uncertain. Germline V lookup: CDR1 SGHRS, CDR2 YFSETQ. The CDR3 loop spans 11 amino acids. Trimming took off 7 bases at V and 5 bases at J, with 9 bases between the two ends.

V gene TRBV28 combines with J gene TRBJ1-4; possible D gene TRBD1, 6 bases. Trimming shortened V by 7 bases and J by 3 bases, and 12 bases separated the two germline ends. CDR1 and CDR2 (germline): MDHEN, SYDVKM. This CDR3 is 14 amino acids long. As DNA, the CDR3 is TGTGCCAGCATGGAGGGGGAGCCTAATGAAAAACTGTTTTTT. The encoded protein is CASMEGEPNEKLFF.

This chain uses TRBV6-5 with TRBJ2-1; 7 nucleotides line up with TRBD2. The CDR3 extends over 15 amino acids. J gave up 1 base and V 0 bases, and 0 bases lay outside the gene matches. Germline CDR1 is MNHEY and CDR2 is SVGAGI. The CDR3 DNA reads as TGTGCCAGCAGTTACTCCGGGGGGTCCTACAATGAGCAGTTCTTC. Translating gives CASSYSGGSYNEQFF.